This paragraph reports one T cell receptor (beta chain). Its antigen is unknown. The sample is drawn from a study of glioma-infiltrating T cells. Findings and limits, study-wide: Non-neoplastic patients had below-expected tissue-blood divergence, while all gliomas exceeded expectation.

The CDR3 runs to 15 residues. Deletions cut 4 bases from V and 5 bases from J, with 17 bases between. Germline V gives CDR1 SGHRS, CDR2 YFSETQ. Using RNA template, CDR3s of TCR alpha and beta were amplified with iRepertoire arm-PCR. Tissue mRNA or PBMC total RNA, roughly 100-400 ng, went into one-step reverse transcription and amplification. TCRdb reprocessed the multiplex PCR reads with MiXCR, giving one entry per CDR3 protein. The table includes around 150,000 distinct CDR3 sequences, more than 35% detected once. J is TRBJ2-3 and V is TRBV5-1; D might be TRBD1 (7 bases). Sequencing used glioma tissue, nonneoplastic brain tissue, or PBMCs (not recorded which). This TCR came from a human donor with low-grade glioma or glioblastoma, undergoing nonglioma brain surgery, or in good health (not recorded which). CDR3 bases: TGCGCCAGCAGCCCGGACAGGAGGGCAGAAGATACGCAGTATTTT. It specifies CASSPDRRAEDTQYF.